This TCR beta chain originates from a study of T cells in Graves' hyperthyroidism and ophthalmopathy. Template material for amplifying TCR beta CDR3 regions consisted of RNA transcripts. The HTBI primer set drove a first-round RT-PCR of the TCR CDR3. TCRdb re-called the multiplex PCR reads with MiXCR, one entry per CDR3 protein. This table holds about 640,000 distinct CDR3 sequences, under 25% found once. Uncontrolled infection, other autoimmune disease, pregnancy and lactation each barred patients from inclusion. With respect to this clonotype: Its antigen is as yet unknown.

Findings and limits, study-wide: Most clonotypes expanded in thyroid above 0.001 were likewise present in blood.

This CDR3 has 16 amino acids. V shed 4 bases and J 2 bases; nucleotides not matched to a gene: 9. The germline gives CDR1 LGHDT, CDR2 YNNKEL (reference sequence). This TCR derives from a man younger than 40 with Graves' ophthalmopathy. The chain carries TRBV3-1 and TRBJ2-7, with 9 nucleotides matching TRBD1. Input material: blood. The CDR3 DNA follows: TGTGCCAGCAGCCGCTTAACAGGGGGCCGCACCTACGAGCAGTACTTC. Translated, it gives CASSRLTGGRTYEQYF.